This T cell receptor beta chain appears in the sequencing data of a study of blood T cell repertoires in COVID-19. Study summary: There were acute and convalescent COVID-19 samples, and they came from the United States, Italy and Spain. T cells, B-cell-depleted T cells, or PBMCs provided the cDNA or gDNA that served as material.

Per the original methods: Nucleated cell number was recorded as an estimate derived from reference gene primer amplification. Using immunoSEQ multiplex PCR, the repertoire was profiled, and TCRdb retains in-frame clones only, with some absent. Clone size and V and J calls were adopted from that table, with D and trimming inferred from the DNA. This table has about 150,000 clones, 85% to 90% appearing once. CDR1 and CDR2 from the germline V gene are DFQATT and SNEGSKA (reference sequence). Trimming took 5 bases from V and 3 from J, leaving 7 bases between them. The CDR3 is 11 residues long. The sequence was collected from a woman in her forties with acute or convalescent COVID-19. The chain is built from TRBV20-1 and TRBJ1-1, with D unclear. The sequenced sample consisted of peripheral blood. The CDR3 reads CSAYIHTEAFF. As DNA, the CDR3 is TGCAGTGCTTACATCCACACTGAAGCTTTCTTT.